This is a list of T cell receptor beta chains from one sample in a study of blood T cell repertoires in COVID-19. Data came from immunoSEQ multiplex PCR; TCRdb stores just in-frame clones and leaves some out. The sample carries about 140,000 clones, over 80% recorded once. The specimen sequenced was peripheral blood. The receptors were gathered from a woman older than 75 with acute or convalescent COVID-19. Each CDR3 is given with its conserved first and last residue. The D gene is left open where the match is weak. Expanded clones get a size class; other rows say once, few or many, or leave the size out.

CDR3nt,CDR3aa,j_gene,v_gene,d_gene,abundance
TGTGCCAGCAGCCAATTTACAGGGGGCGCGTCCACCTTC,CASSQFTGGASTF,TRBJ1-2,TRBV3-1/TRBV3-2,TRBD1,NA
TGTGCCACCAGCAGAGGTGTGAGCAGGGGCGGCTACGAGCAGTACTTC,CATSRGVSRGGYEQYF,TRBJ2-7,TRBV15,NA,NA
TGCGCCAGCAGCGAGACAGTAGGGCAAGAGACCCAGTACTTC,CASSETVGQETQYF,TRBJ2-5,TRBV5-1,NA,NA
TGTGCCAGCAACCGACAGGGAACAGATACGCAGTATTTT,CASNRQGTDTQYF,TRBJ2-3,TRBV6-5,TRBD1,NA
TGTGCCAGCAGCCCGGGCACTAGCGGATTTGGTGAGCAGTTCTTC,CASSPGTSGFGEQFF,TRBJ2-1,TRBV3-1/TRBV3-2,TRBD2,NA
TGTGCCAGCACCAGGACAGGTAGCAATCAGCCCCAGCATTTT,CASTRTGSNQPQHF,TRBJ1-5,TRBV6-5,TRBD1,NA
TGCGCCAGCAGTCAATCGAAGGGCGGGTCTAGCTATGGCTACACCTTC,CASSQSKGGSSYGYTF,TRBJ1-2,TRBV23-1,NA,NA
TGTGCCAGCTCATCGCCCGTAGTACTTAGCAATCAGCCCCAGCATTTT,CASSSPVVLSNQPQHF,TRBJ1-5,TRBV18,NA,NA
TGTGCCAGCTCTCCCCCCCAGGGAACGGCCACTGAAGCTTTCTTT,CASSPPQGTATEAFF,TRBJ1-1,TRBV18,NA,NA
TGTGCCAGCAGCTTGCAGACAGGGACTAATGAAAAACTGTTTTTT,CASSLQTGTNEKLFF,TRBJ1-4,TRBV7-9,TRBD1,NA
TGTGCCACCAGCAAACAGGGGGGAGAGACCCAGTACTTC,CATSKQGGETQYF,TRBJ2-5,TRBV15,TRBD1,NA
TGTGCCAGCAGCGTAGGGAGGGCCGGAGTCTCTGAAGCTTTCTTT,CASSVGRAGVSEAFF,TRBJ1-1,TRBV9,NA,NA
TGTGCCAGCAGCCAAGATTTGGCAGGGGGTTCACCCCTCCACTTT,CASSQDLAGGSPLHF,TRBJ1-6,TRBV3-1/TRBV3-2,TRBD1,NA
TGCGCCAGCAGCCAAGATCTGTTTCGCTACGAGCAGTACTTC,CASSQDLFRYEQYF,TRBJ2-7,TRBV4-3,NA,NA
TGTGCCAGCAGCCAACGTCCGACGGGACAGGGTTATCAAAATGAGCAGTTCTTC,CASSQRPTGQGYQNEQFF,TRBJ2-1,TRBV14,TRBD1,once
TGTGCCAGCAGACCCGGGACAGTCCCGGTAGGGTATGGCTACACCTTC,CASRPGTVPVGYGYTF,TRBJ1-2,TRBV2,TRBD1,NA
TGTGCCAGCAGCTTGAACAGGGGGGGTGAAAAACTGTTTTTT,CASSLNRGGEKLFF,TRBJ1-4,TRBV7-9,TRBD1,NA
TGTGCCAGCAGTGAAGAGGCAGGGCCGAATCAGCCCCAGCATTTT,CASSEEAGPNQPQHF,TRBJ1-5,TRBV2,NA,NA
TGTGCCTGGAGTCGTACTCCCCTCGAGCAGTACTTC,CAWSRTPLEQYF,TRBJ2-7,TRBV30,NA,NA
TGTGCCAGCAGAGCCCAGGGACAGGTGAACACTGAAGCTTTCTTT,CASRAQGQVNTEAFF,TRBJ1-1,TRBV6-4,TRBD1,NA
TGCGCCAGCAGCAACCCCGGGGGCTACGAGCAGTACTTC,CASSNPGGYEQYF,TRBJ2-7,TRBV5-1,NA,NA
TGTGCCAGCAGCTTAAACTGGCAGGACAATGAGCAGTTCTTC,CASSLNWQDNEQFF,TRBJ2-1,TRBV11-2,NA,once
TGTGCCAGCTCAACAGACGCAGCTCGTGAAGCTTTCTTT,CASSTDAAREAFF,TRBJ1-1,TRBV18,NA,NA
TGTGCCAGCAGCTTGAACCGGGACAGCTACAATGAGCAGTTCTTC,CASSLNRDSYNEQFF,TRBJ2-1,TRBV7-3,TRBD1,NA
TGTGCCAGCAGCCCGAAAACTAGACAGGGGAACGAGCAGTACTTC,CASSPKTRQGNEQYF,TRBJ2-7,TRBV7-9,TRBD1,NA
TGTGCCAGCAGCGCACAGGGGCCCTATCGAGGCTACACCTTC,CASSAQGPYRGYTF,TRBJ1-2,TRBV7-2,TRBD1,NA
TGTGCCAGCAGCTTAAGGCAGCGGGAGAGGGCAGATACGCAGTATTTT,CASSLRQRERADTQYF,TRBJ2-3,TRBV7-3,TRBD2,NA
TGTGCCAGCAGTGAGACATTCGGTGGCTACACCTTC,CASSETFGGYTF,TRBJ1-2,TRBV6-1,NA,NA
TGTGCCAGCAGTCGCCCGGGGAACACTGAAGCTTTCTTT,CASSRPGNTEAFF,TRBJ1-1,TRBV6-5,NA,few
TGTGCCAGCAGTGAGCCTCCGGGACAGGGAAAGGGAAACACCATATATTTT,CASSEPPGQGKGNTIYF,TRBJ1-3,TRBV2,TRBD1,NA
TGTGCCAGCAGTTACTCAGGACAGGGGACGGGCGGCTACACCTTC,CASSYSGQGTGGYTF,TRBJ1-2,TRBV6-5,TRBD1,NA
TGCAGCGGTGGAGGAGGATATCGTACAGATACGCAGTATTTT,CSGGGGYRTDTQYF,TRBJ2-3,TRBV29-1,NA,NA
TGTGCCGGCATGACCCGGGACAGGTACGATTCACCCCTCCACTTT,CAGMTRDRYDSPLHF,TRBJ1-6,TRBV28,TRBD1,NA
TGTGCCAGTAGTATTTCTGGGACAGGGTTCGGTCAGCCCCAGCATTTT,CASSISGTGFGQPQHF,TRBJ1-5,TRBV19,TRBD1,NA
TGTGCCAGCAGTGCCCTCCGGGACAGGGGCTACGAGCAGTACTTC,CASSALRDRGYEQYF,TRBJ2-7,TRBV27,TRBD1,NA
TGTGCCAGCAGCGCCTCCTCCGGGACAGGGGAATACAATGAGCAGTTCTTC,CASSASSGTGEYNEQFF,TRBJ2-1,TRBV5-5,TRBD1,NA
TGTGCCATCAGTGAAGGGACAGGGAATGAAAAACTGTTTTTT,CAISEGTGNEKLFF,TRBJ1-4,TRBV10-3,TRBD1,NA
TGTGCCAGCAGTTACACGGGACTAGCGGGGGTGTACGAGCAGTACTTC,CASSYTGLAGVYEQYF,TRBJ2-7,TRBV6-2/TRBV6-3,TRBD2,NA
TGCGCCAGCAGCTTGGAAACAGTTCAAGAGACCCAGTACTTC,CASSLETVQETQYF,TRBJ2-5,TRBV5-1,NA,NA
TGTGCCAGCAGCCGACTCGCACAGGGGACTGGAAACACCATATATTTT,CASSRLAQGTGNTIYF,TRBJ1-3,TRBV3-1/TRBV3-2,TRBD1,NA
TGTGCCAGCAGCCAACCCGGGACAGGATATTCACCCCTCCACTTT,CASSQPGTGYSPLHF,TRBJ1-6,TRBV3-1/TRBV3-2,TRBD1,few
TGTGCCAGCAGCCGGGACAGGGGTTACGGAAACACCATATATTTT,CASSRDRGYGNTIYF,TRBJ1-3,TRBV7-2,TRBD1,NA
TGCGCCAGCAGCCAAGAAGGACGAGGGGGGGGACAGCCCCAGCATTTT,CASSQEGRGGGQPQHF,TRBJ1-5,TRBV4-1,NA,NA
TGCGCCAGCAGCCCCCGGGGGGGGCGAAGTCCCTACGAGCAGTACTTC,CASSPRGGRSPYEQYF,TRBJ2-7,TRBV5-1,TRBD2,NA
TGTGCCAGCAGTGTAATGCAAGCGGGCACAGATACGCAGTATTTT,CASSVMQAGTDTQYF,TRBJ2-3,TRBV2,NA,NA
TGTGCCATCAGTGAGTCCGACAGGTTGAGACTTAACTATGGCTACACCTTC,CAISESDRLRLNYGYTF,TRBJ1-2,TRBV10-3,NA,NA
TGTGCCAGCAGCTTAGCCGCAGGGTTTACTGGAAACACCATATATTTT,CASSLAAGFTGNTIYF,TRBJ1-3,TRBV7-2,NA,NA
TGTGCCAGCAGTGACAGGGTACGAGAGACCCAGTACTTC,CASSDRVRETQYF,TRBJ2-5,TRBV2,NA,NA
TGTGCCAGCCTCCGGGACAGGGGAAGAAACACCATATATTTT,CASLRDRGRNTIYF,TRBJ1-3,TRBV2,TRBD1,few
TGTGCCATCAGTGAGTCTGGTGTCAGGGGGTACTATGGCTACACCTTC,CAISESGVRGYYGYTF,TRBJ1-2,TRBV10-3,TRBD1,NA